This section outlines one T cell receptor (beta chain) sequence together with its context. Using its own MiXCR run on the RT-PCR reads, TCRdb lists one record per CDR3 protein. The sample contains some 150,000 distinct CDR3 sequences, roughly two fifths of which appear only once. Trimming took 3 bases from V and 8 from J, leaving 6 bases between them. The CDR3 consists of 11 residues. Germline V CDR1 and CDR2: SGDLS, YYNGEE. This record belongs to a study of patients and donors after allogeneic stem cell transplantation. Sequencing was performed on blood, either unsorted or a sorted T cell fraction (not recorded which). The chain links TRBV9 to TRBJ2-1; no reliable D call. The clonotype comes from a human donor who was either an allogeneic HSCT recipient or a stem cell or donor lymphocyte infusion donor (not recorded which). It is not recorded whose cells these are; they may come from a transplant donor. The CDR3 nucleotides read TGTGCCAGCAGCGCGCACGATGAGCAGTTCTTC. This codes for CASSAHDEQFF.